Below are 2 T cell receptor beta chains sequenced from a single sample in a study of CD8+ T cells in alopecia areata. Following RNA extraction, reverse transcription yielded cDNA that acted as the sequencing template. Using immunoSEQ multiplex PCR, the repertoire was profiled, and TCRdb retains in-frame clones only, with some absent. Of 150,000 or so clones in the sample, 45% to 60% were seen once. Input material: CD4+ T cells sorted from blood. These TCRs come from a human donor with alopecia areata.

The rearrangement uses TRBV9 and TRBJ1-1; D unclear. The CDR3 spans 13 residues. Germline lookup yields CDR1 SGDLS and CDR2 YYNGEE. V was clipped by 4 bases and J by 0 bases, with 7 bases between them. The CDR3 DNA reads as TGTGCCAGCAGCAATTCGGTGAACACTGAAGCTTTCTTT. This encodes CASSNSVNTEAFF.

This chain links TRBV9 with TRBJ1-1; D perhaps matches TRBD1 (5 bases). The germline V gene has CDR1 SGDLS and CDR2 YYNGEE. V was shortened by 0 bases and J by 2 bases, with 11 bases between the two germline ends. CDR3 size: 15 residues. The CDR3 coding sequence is TGTGCCAGCAGCGTAGGGTTTCAGGGAAACACTGAAGCTTTCTTT. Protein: CASSVGFQGNTEAFF.